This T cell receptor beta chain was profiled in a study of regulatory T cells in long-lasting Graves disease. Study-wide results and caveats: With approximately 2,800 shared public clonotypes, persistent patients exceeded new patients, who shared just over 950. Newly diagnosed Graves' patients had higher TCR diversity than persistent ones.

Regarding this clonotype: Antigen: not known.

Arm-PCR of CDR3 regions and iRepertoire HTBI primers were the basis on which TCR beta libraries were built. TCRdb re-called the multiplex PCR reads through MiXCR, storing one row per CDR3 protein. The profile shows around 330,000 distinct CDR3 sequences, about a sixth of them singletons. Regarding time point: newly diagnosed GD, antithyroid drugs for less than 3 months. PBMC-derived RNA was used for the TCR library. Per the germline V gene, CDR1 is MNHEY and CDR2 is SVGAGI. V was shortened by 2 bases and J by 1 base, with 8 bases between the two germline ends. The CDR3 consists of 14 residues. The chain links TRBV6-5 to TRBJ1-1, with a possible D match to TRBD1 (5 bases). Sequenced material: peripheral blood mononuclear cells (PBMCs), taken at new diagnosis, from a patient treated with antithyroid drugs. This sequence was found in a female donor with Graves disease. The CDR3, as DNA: TGTGCCAGCAGTTACAACCAGGGGAACACTGAAGCTTTCTTT. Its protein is CASSYNQGNTEAFF.